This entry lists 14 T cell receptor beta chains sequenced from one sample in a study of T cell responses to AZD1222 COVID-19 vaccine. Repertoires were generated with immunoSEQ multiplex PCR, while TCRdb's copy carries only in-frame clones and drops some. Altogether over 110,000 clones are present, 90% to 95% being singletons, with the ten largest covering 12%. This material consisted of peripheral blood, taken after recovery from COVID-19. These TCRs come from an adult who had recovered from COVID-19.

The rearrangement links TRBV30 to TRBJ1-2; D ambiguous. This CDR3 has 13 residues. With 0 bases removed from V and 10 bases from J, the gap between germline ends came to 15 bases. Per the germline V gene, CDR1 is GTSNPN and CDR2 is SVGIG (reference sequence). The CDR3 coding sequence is TGTGCCTGGAGTGTAACGGCCTCGAGGGACTACACCTTC. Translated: CAWSVTASRDYTF. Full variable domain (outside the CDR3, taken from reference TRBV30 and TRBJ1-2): SQTIHQWPATLVQPVGSPLSLECTVEGTSNPNLYWYRQAAGRGLQLLFYSVGIGQISSEVPQNLSASRPQDRQFILSSKKLLLSDSGFYLCAWSVTASRDYTFGSGTRLTVV.

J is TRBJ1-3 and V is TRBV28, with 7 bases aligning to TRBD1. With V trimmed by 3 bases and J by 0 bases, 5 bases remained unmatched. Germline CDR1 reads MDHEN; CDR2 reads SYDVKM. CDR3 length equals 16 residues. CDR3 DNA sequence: TGTGCCAGCAGTTTTACGACAGGGCCCTCTGGAAACACCATATATTTT. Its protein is CASSFTTGPSGNTIYF. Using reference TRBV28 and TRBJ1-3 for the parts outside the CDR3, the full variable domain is DVKVTQSSRYLVKRTGEKVFLECVQDMDHENMFWYRQDPGLGLRLIYFSYDVKMKEKGDIPEGYSVSREKKERFSLILESASTNQTSMYLCASSFTTGPSGNTIYFGEGSWLTVV.

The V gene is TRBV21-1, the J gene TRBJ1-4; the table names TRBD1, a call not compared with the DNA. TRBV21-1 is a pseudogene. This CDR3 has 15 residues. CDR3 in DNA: TGTGCCAGCAGCAAAGGCCCCCAGGGTGGGGAAAAACTGTTTTTT. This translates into CASSKGPQGGEKLFF.

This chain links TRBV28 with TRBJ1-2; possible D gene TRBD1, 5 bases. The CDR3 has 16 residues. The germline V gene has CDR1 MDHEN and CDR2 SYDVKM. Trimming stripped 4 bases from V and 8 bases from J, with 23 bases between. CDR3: CASSSSLLREARGYTF. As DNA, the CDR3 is TGTGCCAGCAGTTCTTCCCTTCTCAGGGAGGCAAGGGGCTACACCTTC.

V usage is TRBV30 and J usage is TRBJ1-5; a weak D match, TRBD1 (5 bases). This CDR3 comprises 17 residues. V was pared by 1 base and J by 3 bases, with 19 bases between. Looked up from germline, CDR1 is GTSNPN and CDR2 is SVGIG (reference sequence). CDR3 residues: CAWSAHATGGFNQPQHF. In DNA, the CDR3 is TGTGCCTGGAGTGCCCACGCCACAGGAGGTTTCAATCAGCCCCAGCATTTT.

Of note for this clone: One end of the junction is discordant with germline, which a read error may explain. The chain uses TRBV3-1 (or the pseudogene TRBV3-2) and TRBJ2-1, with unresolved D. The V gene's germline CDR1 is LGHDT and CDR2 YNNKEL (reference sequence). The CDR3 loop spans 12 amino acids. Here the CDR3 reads CASSQPGSELVF. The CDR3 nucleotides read TGTGCCAGCAGCCAACCTGGTTCGGAGTTGGTCTTC.

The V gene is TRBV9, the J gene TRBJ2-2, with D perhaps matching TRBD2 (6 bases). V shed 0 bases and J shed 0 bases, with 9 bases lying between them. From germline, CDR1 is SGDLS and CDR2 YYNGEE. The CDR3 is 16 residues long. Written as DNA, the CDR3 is TGTGCCAGCAGCGTAGTGCGGGGTCCGAACACCGGGGAGCTGTTTTTT. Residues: CASSVVRGPNTGELFF.

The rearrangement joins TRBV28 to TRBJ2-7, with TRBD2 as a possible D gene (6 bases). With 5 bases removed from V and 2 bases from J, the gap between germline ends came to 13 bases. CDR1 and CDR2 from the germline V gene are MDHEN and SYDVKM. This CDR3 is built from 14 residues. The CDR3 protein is CASSGGTFPYEQYF. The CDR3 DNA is TGTGCCAGCAGTGGGGGGACTTTTCCCTACGAGCAGTACTTC. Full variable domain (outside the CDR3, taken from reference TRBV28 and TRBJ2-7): DVKVTQSSRYLVKRTGEKVFLECVQDMDHENMFWYRQDPGLGLRLIYFSYDVKMKEKGDIPEGYSVSREKKERFSLILESASTNQTSMYLCASSGGTFPYEQYFGPGTRLTVT.

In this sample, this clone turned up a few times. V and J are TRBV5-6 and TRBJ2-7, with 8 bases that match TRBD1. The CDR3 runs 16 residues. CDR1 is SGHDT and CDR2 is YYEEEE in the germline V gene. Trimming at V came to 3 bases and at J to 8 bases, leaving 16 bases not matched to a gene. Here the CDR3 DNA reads TGTGCCAGCAGCTCCCCCAGGACAGGGTCATTCACCAAGCAGTACTTC. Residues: CASSSPRTGSFTKQYF.

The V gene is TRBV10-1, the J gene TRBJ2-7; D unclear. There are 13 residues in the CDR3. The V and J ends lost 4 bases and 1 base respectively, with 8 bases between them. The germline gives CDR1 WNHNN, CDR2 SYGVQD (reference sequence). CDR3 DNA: TGCGCCAGCAGTGCCAAGGCGTCCTACGAGCAGTACTTC. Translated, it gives CASSAKASYEQYF.

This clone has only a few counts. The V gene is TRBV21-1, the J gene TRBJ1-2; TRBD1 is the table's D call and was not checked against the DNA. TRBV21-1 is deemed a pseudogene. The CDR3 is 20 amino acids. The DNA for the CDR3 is TGTGCCAGCAGCAAAGTGACTGGGACAGCGGATCCTCCTACCCTATATGGCTACACCTTC. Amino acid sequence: CASSKVTGTADPPTLYGYTF.

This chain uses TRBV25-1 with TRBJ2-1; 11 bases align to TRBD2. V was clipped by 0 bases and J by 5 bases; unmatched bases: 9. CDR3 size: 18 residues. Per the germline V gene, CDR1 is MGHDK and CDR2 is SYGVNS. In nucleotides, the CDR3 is TGTGCCAGCAGTGAATATGGCCACGGGACTAGCGGTCACAATGAGCAGTTCTTC. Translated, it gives CASSEYGHGTSGHNEQFF.

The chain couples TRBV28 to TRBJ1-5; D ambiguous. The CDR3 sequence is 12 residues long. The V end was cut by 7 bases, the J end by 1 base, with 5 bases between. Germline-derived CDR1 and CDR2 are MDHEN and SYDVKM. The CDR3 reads CASITSNQPQHF. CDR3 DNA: TGTGCCAGCATAACAAGCAATCAGCCCCAGCATTTT.

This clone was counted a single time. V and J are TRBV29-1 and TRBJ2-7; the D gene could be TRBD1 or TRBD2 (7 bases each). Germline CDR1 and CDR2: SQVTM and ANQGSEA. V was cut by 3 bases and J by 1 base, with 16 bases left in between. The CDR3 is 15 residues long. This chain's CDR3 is CSVEARGGESYEQYF. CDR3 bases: TGCAGCGTTGAGGCCAGGGGGGGAGAGTCCTACGAGCAGTACTTC.